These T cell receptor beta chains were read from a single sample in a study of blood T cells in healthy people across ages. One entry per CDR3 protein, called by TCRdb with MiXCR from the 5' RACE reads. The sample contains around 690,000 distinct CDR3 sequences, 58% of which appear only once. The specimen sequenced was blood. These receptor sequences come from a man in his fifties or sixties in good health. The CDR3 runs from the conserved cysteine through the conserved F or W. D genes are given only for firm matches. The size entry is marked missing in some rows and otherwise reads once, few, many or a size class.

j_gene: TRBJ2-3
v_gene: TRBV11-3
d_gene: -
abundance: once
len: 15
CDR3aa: CASSYRGYTTDTQYF
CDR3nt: TGTGCCAGCAGTTACAGAGGTTATACCACGGATACGCAGTATTTT

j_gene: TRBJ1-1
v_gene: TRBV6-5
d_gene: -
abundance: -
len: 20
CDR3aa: CASSSTYWGGPHNEQFEAFF
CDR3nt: TGTGCCAGCAGTTCCACCTATTGGGGGGGCCCCCACAATGAGCAGTTCGAAGCTTTCTTT

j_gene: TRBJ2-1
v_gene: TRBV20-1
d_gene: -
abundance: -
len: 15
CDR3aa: CSAGRDTHKHNEQFF
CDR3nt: TGCAGTGCTGGGCGGGACACCCACAAGCACAATGAGCAGTTCTTC

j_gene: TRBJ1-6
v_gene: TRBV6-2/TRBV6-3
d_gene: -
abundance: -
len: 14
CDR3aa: CASNGYITVSPLHF
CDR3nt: TGTGCCAGCAATGGCTACATTACGGTGTCACCCCTCCACTTT

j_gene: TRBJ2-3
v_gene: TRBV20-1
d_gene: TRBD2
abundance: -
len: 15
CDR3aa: CSASPSGGAGDTQYF
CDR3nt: TGCAGTGCTAGTCCGAGCGGGGGGGCAGGAGATACGCAGTATTTT

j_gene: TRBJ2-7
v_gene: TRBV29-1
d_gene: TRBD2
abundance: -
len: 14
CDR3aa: CSVGGLAGLYEQYF
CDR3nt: TGCAGCGTGGGGGGACTAGCGGGGCTCTACGAGCAGTACTTC

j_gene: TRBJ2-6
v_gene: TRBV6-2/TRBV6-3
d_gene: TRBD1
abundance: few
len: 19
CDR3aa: CASRRQGMGPGSGANVLTF
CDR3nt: TGTGCCAGCAGGAGACAGGGGATGGGGCCGGGTTCTGGGGCCAACGTCCTGACTTTC

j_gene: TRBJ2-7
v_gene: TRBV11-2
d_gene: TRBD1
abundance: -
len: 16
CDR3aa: CASSLGVGQGTGEQYF
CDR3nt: TGTGCCAGCAGCTTAGGGGTTGGACAGGGGACAGGCGAGCAGTACTTC

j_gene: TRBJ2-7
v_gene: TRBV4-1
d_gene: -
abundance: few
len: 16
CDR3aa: CASSQGSSNHPYEQYF
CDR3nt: TGCGCCAGCAGCCAAGGCAGCAGCAATCACCCCTACGAGCAGTACTTC

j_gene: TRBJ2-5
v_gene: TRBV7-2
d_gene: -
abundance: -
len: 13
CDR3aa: CASSLAIRETQYF
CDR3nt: TGTGCCAGCAGCTTAGCAATTCGGGAGACCCAGTACTTC

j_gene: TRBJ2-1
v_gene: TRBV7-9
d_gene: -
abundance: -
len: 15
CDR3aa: CASSQDGTGYNEQFF
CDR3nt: TGTGCCAGCAGCCAAGACGGGACTGGGTACAATGAGCAGTTCTTC

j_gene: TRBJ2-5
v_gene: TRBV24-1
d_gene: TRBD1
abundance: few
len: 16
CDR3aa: CATSEGGQGRQETQYF
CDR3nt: TGTGCCACCAGTGAGGGGGGACAGGGGAGACAAGAGACCCAGTACTTC

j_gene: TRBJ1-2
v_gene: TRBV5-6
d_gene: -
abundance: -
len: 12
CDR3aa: CASSYLGYGYTF
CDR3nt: TGTGCCAGCAGCTACTTGGGTTATGGCTACACCTTC

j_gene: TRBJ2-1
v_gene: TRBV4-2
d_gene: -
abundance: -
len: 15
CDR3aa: CASSQGGGPHDEQFF
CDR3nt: TGTGCCAGCAGCCAGGGGGGGGGCCCCCACGATGAGCAGTTCTTC

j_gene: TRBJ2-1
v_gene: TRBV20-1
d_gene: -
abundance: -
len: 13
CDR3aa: CSATLGYHNEQFF
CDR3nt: TGCAGTGCTACCTTGGGCTACCACAATGAGCAGTTCTTC

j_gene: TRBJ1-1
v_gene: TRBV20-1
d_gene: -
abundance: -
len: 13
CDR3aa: CSARAGLWTEAFF
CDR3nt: TGCAGTGCTAGAGCGGGCCTTTGGACTGAAGCTTTCTTT

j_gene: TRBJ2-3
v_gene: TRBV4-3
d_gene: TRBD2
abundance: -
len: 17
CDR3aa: CASSQDNREARTDTQYF
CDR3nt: TGCGCCAGCAGCCAAGATAACCGGGAGGCGCGCACAGATACGCAGTATTTT

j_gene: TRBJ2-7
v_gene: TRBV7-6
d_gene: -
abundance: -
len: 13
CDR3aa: CASSLKTRYEQYF
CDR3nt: TGTGCCAGCAGCTTAAAAACTCGCTACGAGCAGTACTTC

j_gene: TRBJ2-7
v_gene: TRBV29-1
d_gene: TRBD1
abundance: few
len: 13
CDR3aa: CSVEPGQGYEQYF
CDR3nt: TGCAGCGTTGAACCGGGACAGGGTTACGAGCAGTACTTC

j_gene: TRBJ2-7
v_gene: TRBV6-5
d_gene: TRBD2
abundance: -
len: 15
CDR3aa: CASSGTSGTPTEQYF
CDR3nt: TGTGCCAGCAGTGGGACTAGCGGGACCCCTACCGAGCAGTACTTC

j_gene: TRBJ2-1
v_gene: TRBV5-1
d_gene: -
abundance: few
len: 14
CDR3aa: CASSTRGSNNEQFF
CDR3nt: TGCGCCAGCAGCACCCGAGGGTCTAACAATGAGCAGTTCTTC

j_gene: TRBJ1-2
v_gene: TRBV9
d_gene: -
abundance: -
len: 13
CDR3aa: CASSVGGMAGYTF
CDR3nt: TGTGCCAGCAGCGTAGGTGGGATGGCGGGCTACACCTTC

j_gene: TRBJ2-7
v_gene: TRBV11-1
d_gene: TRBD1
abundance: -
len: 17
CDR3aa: CASSPSSGQGRYNEQYF
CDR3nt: TGTGCCAGCAGCCCTAGCTCGGGACAGGGGCGCTACAATGAGCAGTACTTC

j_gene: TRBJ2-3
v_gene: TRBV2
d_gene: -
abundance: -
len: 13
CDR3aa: CASSVGRTDTQYF
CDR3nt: TGTGCCAGCAGTGTAGGTCGAACAGATACGCAGTATTTT

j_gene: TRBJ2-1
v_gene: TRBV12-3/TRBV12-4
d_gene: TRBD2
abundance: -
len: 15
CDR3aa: CASTFELAGSDEQFF
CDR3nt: TGTGCCAGCACCTTTGAACTAGCGGGGAGCGATGAGCAGTTCTTC

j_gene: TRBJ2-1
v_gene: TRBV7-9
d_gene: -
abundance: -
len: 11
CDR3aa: CASSRGREQFF
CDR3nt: TGTGCCAGCAGCCGGGGGCGGGAGCAGTTCTTC

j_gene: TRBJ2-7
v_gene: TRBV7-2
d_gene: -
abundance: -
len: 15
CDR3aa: CASSFSASGFYEQYF
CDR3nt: TGTGCCAGCAGCTTTAGTGCGAGTGGGTTCTACGAGCAGTACTTC

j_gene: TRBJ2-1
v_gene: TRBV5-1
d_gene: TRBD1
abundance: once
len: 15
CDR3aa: CASSPEGTGYNEQFF
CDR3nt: TGCGCCAGCAGCCCGGAGGGGACAGGGTACAATGAGCAGTTCTTC

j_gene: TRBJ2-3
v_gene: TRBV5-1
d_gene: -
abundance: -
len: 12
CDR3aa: CASSLKSGTQYF
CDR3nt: TGCGCCAGCAGCTTGAAATCTGGGACGCAGTATTTT

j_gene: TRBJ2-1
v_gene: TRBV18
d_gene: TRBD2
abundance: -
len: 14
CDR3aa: CASSPGVAGGEQFF
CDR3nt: TGTGCCAGCTCACCAGGAGTAGCGGGGGGTGAGCAGTTCTTC

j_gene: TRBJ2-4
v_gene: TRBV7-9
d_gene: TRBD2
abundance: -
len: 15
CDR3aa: CASSLLRAGADEQYF
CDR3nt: TGTGCCAGCAGCTTACTGCGGGCGGGAGCGGATGAGCAGTACTTC

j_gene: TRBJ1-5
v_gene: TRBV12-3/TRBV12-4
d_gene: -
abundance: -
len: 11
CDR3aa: CAGSFGQPQHF
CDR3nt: TGTGCCGGCAGTTTCGGCCAGCCCCAGCATTTT

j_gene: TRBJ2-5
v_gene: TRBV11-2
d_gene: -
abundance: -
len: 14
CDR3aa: CASSLDRGAQTQYF
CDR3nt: TGTGCCAGCAGCTTAGACAGGGGGGCGCAGACCCAGTACTTC

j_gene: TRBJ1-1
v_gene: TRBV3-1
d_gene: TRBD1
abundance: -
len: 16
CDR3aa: CASRPGQDFWGTEAFF
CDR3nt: TGTGCCAGCAGACCGGGACAGGACTTTTGGGGCACTGAAGCTTTCTTT

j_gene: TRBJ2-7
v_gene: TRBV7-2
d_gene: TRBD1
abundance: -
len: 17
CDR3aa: CASSRKVTGASSYEQYF
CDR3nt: TGTGCCAGCAGCCGTAAAGTGACAGGGGCCAGCTCCTACGAGCAGTACTTC

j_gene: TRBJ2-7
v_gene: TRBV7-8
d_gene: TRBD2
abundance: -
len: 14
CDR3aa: CASSLRLAQTEQYF
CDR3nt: TGTGCCAGCAGCTTAAGACTAGCCCAGACTGAGCAGTACTTC

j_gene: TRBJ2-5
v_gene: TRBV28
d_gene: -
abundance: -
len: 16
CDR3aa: CASSAGTRRPQETQYF
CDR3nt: TGTGCCAGCAGTGCCGGGACCCGCAGACCCCAAGAGACCCAGTACTTC

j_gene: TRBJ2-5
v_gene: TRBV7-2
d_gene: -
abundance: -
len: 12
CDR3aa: CASSPRFGTQYF
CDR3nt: TGTGCCAGCAGCCCCCGTTTTGGGACCCAGTACTTC

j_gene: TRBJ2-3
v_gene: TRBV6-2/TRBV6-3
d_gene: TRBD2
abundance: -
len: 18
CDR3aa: CASSWASGGVMGTDTQYF
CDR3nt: TGTGCCAGCAGTTGGGCTAGCGGGGGAGTTATGGGCACAGATACGCAGTATTTT

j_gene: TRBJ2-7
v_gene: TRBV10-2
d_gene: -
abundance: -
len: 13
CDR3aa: CASRTTLSYEQYF
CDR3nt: TGCGCCAGCAGGACTACATTATCCTACGAGCAGTACTTC

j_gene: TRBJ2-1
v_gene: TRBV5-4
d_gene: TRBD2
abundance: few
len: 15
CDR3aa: CASSLAPSGGNEQFF
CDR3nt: TGTGCCAGCAGCTTGGCCCCTAGCGGGGGTAATGAGCAGTTCTTC

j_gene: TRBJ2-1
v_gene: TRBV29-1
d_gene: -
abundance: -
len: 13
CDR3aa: CSVTSRADNEQFF
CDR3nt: TGCAGCGTGACATCCCGGGCCGACAATGAGCAGTTCTTC

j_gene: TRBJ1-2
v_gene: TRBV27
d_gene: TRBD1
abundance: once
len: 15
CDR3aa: CASSLTGQGHYGYTF
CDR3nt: TGTGCCAGCAGTTTAACGGGACAGGGACACTATGGCTACACCTTC

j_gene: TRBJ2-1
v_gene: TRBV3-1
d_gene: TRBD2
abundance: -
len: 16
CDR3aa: CASSQPTSGGNNEQFF
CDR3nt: TGTGCCAGCAGCCAACCGACTAGCGGGGGGAACAATGAGCAGTTCTTC

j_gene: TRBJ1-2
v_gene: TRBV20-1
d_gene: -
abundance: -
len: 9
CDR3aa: CSASSGYTF
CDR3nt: TGCAGTGCTAGTTCTGGCTACACCTTC

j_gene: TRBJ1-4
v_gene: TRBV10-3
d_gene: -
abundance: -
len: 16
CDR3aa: CAISDQGGATNEKLFF
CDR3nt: TGTGCCATCAGTGATCAGGGAGGGGCAACTAATGAAAAACTGTTTTTT

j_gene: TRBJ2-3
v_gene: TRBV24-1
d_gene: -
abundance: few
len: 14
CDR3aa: CATSDTAVRDTQYF
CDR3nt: TGTGCCACCAGTGACACCGCGGTACGAGATACGCAGTATTTT

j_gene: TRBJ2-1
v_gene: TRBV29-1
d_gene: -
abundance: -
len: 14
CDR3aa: CSARPQSSYNEQFF
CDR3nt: TGCAGCGCCCGGCCGCAGAGCTCCTACAATGAGCAGTTCTTC

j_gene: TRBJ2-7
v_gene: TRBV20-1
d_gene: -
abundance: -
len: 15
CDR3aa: CSASRRQNGRGDQYF
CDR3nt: TGCAGTGCTAGCCGACGACAGAACGGGCGGGGTGACCAGTACTTC

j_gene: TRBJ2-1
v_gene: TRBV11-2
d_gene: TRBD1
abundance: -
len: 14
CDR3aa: CASSMGQTYNEQFF
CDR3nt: TGTGCCAGTAGCATGGGACAGACCTACAATGAGCAGTTCTTC

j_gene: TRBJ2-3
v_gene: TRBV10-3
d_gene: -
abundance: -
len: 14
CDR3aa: CAISWDGGTDTQYF
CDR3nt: TGTGCCATCAGCTGGGACGGCGGCACAGATACGCAGTATTTT